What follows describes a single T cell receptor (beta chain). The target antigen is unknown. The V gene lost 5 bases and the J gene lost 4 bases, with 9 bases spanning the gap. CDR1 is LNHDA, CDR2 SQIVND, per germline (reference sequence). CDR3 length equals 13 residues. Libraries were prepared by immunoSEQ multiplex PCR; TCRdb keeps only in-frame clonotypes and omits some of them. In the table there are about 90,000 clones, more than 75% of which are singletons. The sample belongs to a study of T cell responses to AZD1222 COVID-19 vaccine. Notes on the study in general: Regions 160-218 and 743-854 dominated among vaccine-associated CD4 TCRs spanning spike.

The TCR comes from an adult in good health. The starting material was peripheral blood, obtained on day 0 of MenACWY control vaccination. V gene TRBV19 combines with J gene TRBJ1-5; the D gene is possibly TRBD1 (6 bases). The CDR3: CASSEGVNQPQHF. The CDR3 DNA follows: TGTGCCAGTAGTGAGGGGGTTAATCAGCCCCAGCATTTT.